The 13 T cell receptor beta chains below were found in one sample sequenced in a study of control samples from healthy donors and cancer patients. Assay: immunoSEQ multiplex PCR; the TCRdb copy retains only in-frame clones and omits some. The sample lists over 15,000 clones, 87% occurring once. Sequences were obtained from PBMCs. The source is a woman in her seventies with colorectal cancer.

The rearrangement joins TRBV12-3 or TRBV12-4 to TRBJ1-1, with 8 bases identical to TRBD1. This CDR3 comprises 13 residues. Unmatched junction bases numbered 5, after V lost 7 bases and J lost 4 bases. The CDR3 region has the DNA TGTGCCAGCAACCAGGGGGCCGGCACTGAAGCTTTCTTT. Its translation is CASNQGAGTEAFF.

In its sample, this clone was seen a few times. This chain joins TRBV11-3 and TRBJ2-7; no definite D call. Germline V CDR1 and CDR2: SGHNT, YENEEA. Deletions cut 5 bases from V and 0 bases from J, with 11 bases between. The CDR3 is 14 residues long. The DNA for the CDR3 is TGTGCCAGCAGCCGACCCGGGCTCTCCTACGAGCAGTACTTC. Translated, it gives CASSRPGLSYEQYF.

The rearrangement joins TRBV7-8 to TRBJ1-2, with D hard to call. Germline CDR1 SGHVS, CDR2 FQNEAQ. The CDR3 is made up of 13 amino acids. The V end lost 1 base, the J end lost 3 bases, and 6 bases lay between the germline ends. The DNA of the CDR3 is TGTGCCAGCAGCTTAGTGCAGGACTATGGCTACACCTTC. Its translation is CASSLVQDYGYTF.

The chain is built from TRBV10-3 and TRBJ2-5; TRBD1 matches 7 bases. This CDR3 comprises 13 residues. CDR1 and CDR2 (germline): ENHRY, SYGVKD. The J segment lost 1 base and the V segment lost 6 bases, leaving 2 bases of the junction unmatched. The CDR3 reads CAIREGAQETQYF. DNA for the CDR3: TGTGCCATCAGAGAGGGGGCCCAAGAGACCCAGTACTTC.

The chain recombines TRBV15 with TRBJ1-4; no clear D. V gave up 3 bases and J gave up 4 bases, with 18 bases separating them. Germline V gene data show CDR1 as LNHNV and CDR2 as YYDKDF (reference sequence). CDR3 size: 17 residues. CDR3 coding DNA: TGTGCCACCAGCAGGGCTCCGCGTGTGGAGGATAATGAAAAACTGTTTTTT. This codes for CATSRAPRVEDNEKLFF.

The chain employs TRBV10-3 and TRBJ2-3; D gene ambiguous. The V end lost 10 bases, the J end lost 1 base, and 15 bases lay between the germline ends. This CDR3 contains 14 residues. Germline lookup yields CDR1 ENHRY and CDR2 SYGVKD. This CDR3 reads CATTTSSGTDTQYF. The CDR3 DNA sequence: TGTGCCACTACGACTTCGTCGGGCACAGATACGCAGTATTTT.

This chain joins TRBV19 and TRBJ1-1; the match to TRBD1 covers 10 bases. The CDR3 consists of 19 residues. V lost 1 base and J lost 2; bases outside the gene matches: 13. Germline CDR1 LNHDA, CDR2 SQIVND (reference sequence). CDR3 in amino acids: CASSIAPGQGSSRNTEAFF. CDR3 coding DNA: TGTGCCAGTAGTATAGCCCCGGGACAGGGGAGCTCCCGAAACACTGAAGCTTTCTTT. Based on the CDR3 plus reference TRBV19 and TRBJ1-1, the full variable domain is DGGITQSPKYLFRKEGQNVTLSCEQNLNHDAMYWYRQDPGQGLRLIYYSQIVNDFQKGDIAEGYSVSREKKESFPLTVTSAQKNPTAFYLCASSIAPGQGSSRNTEAFFGQGTRLTVV.

This clone turned up a few times. The V call is TRBV7-9, the J call TRBJ2-7; no definite D call. The CDR3 totals 13 residues. Germline V lookup: CDR1 SEHNR, CDR2 FQNEAQ (reference sequence). V was clipped by 1 base and J by 5 bases, with 9 bases between them. CDR3 DNA sequence: TGTGCCAGCAGCTTAGTCGGCCAGCACGAGCAGTACTTC. It is translated as CASSLVGQHEQYF.

The chain has TRBV18 and TRBJ2-1; 8 bases fit TRBD1. The CDR3 has 15 amino acids. J lost 2 bases, V lost 3 bases, and 3 bases had no gene match. Germline V gene sequence: CDR1 KGHSH, CDR2 LQKENI. CDR3: CASSPPGQAYNEQFF. The CDR3 DNA sequence: TGTGCCAGCTCACCCCCGGGACAGGCCTACAATGAGCAGTTCTTC.

This clone came up once. The chain employs TRBV7-2 and TRBJ2-3, with 9 positions matching TRBD2. The germline V gene encodes CDR1 SGHTA and CDR2 FQGNSA. CDR3 length: 15 amino acids. J was trimmed by 4 bases and V by 4 bases; bases with no gene match: 6. CDR3 nucleotide sequence: TGTGCCAGCAGCTCCTTAGCGGGAGCGCCAGATACGCAGTATTTT. Residues: CASSSLAGAPDTQYF.

The CDR3 region is CAIGVQGTMNTEAFF. The CDR3 bases are TGTGCCATCGGAGTACAGGGGACCATGAACACTGAAGCTTTCTTT. This rearrangement joins TRBV10-3 to TRBJ1-1; 7 bases are a match to TRBD1. The CDR3 spans 15 residues. Germline assignment: CDR1 ENHRY and CDR2 SYGVKD. V lost 8 bases and J lost 0; bases outside the gene matches: 9.

V gene TRBV24-1 combines with J gene TRBJ1-2; the D is unclear. The germline CDR1 and CDR2 sequences are KGHDR and SFDVKD. The germline V and J ends were trimmed by 2 bases and 0 bases, with 15 bases remaining between them. There are 17 residues in the CDR3. CDR3 bases: TGTGCCACCAGTGATTCATTCGTTGAGGGATCTAACTATGGCTACACCTTC. Translating it yields CATSDSFVEGSNYGYTF.

The V and J genes are TRBV14 and TRBJ2-3; weak D call: TRBD2 (5 bases). Germline V gene sequence: CDR1 SGHDN, CDR2 FVKESK. The germline V and J ends were trimmed by 4 bases and 0 bases, with 11 bases remaining between them. The CDR3 sequence is 15 residues long. The CDR3 region has the DNA TGTGCCAGCAGCCTGGGAGAGGGCAGCACAGATACGCAGTATTTT. Its protein is CASSLGEGSTDTQYF.